These 31 T cell receptor beta chains came from one sample sequenced in a study of cytomegalovirus exposure and HLA in healthy donors. TCRdb's copy holds only in-frame clones and misses some; the assay was immunoSEQ multiplex PCR. The sample has about 88,000 clones; approximately 84% are singletons. Sequencing was done on a sample of PBMCs. All receptors derive from a young woman in good health and CMV-seropositive.

This chain connects TRBV9 to TRBJ2-5; 13 nucleotides agree with TRBD2. Germline V lookup: CDR1 SGDLS, CDR2 YYNGEE. This CDR3 region has 16 residues. Trimming took 1 base from V and 5 from J; bases not matched to a gene: 5. The CDR3 spells CASSVTSGGAWETQYF. CDR3 sequence (DNA): TGTGCCAGCAGCGTAACTAGCGGGGGGGCCTGGGAGACCCAGTACTTC.

This chain links TRBV6-4 with TRBJ2-1; 7 bases agree with TRBD2. The V segment lost 7 bases and the J segment 6 bases; nucleotides outside the gene matches: 12. CDR1 MRHNA and CDR2 SNTAGT come from the germline V gene. The CDR3 is 15 residues long. DNA of the CDR3: TGTGCCAGCACTACCCGGGCGGGGGATTTCAATGAGCAGTTCTTC. Protein product: CASTTRAGDFNEQFF.

The rearrangement links TRBV6-5 to TRBJ1-2, with a tentative D call TRBD1 (6 bases). The CDR3 spans 13 residues. V lost 5 bases and J 6 bases, leaving 13 bases between the germline ends. Germline CDR1 is MNHEY and CDR2 is SVGAGI. CDR3 sequence: CASSPDRKNGYTF. The CDR3 coding sequence is TGTGCCAGCAGTCCGGACAGAAAAAATGGCTACACCTTC.

The CDR3 sequence is CASSGGTGASPAYYGYTF. CDR3 coding DNA: TGTGCCAGCAGTGGTGGGACAGGGGCCTCCCCAGCTTATTATGGCTACACCTTC. The genes are TRBV2 and TRBJ1-2, with TRBD1 matching 10 bases. The V gene's germline CDR1 is SNHLY and CDR2 FYNNEI. The CDR3 runs 18 residues. J gave up 5 bases and V 4 bases, and 16 bases lay outside the gene matches. Using reference TRBV2 and TRBJ1-2 for the parts outside the CDR3, the full variable domain is EPEVTQTPSHQVTQMGQEVILRCVPISNHLYFYWYRQILGQKVEFLVSFYNNEISEKSEIFDDQFSVERPDGSNFTLKIRSTKLEDSAMYFCASSGGTGASPAYYGYTFGSGTRLTVV.

The chain couples TRBV30 to TRBJ1-3, with D maybe TRBD1 (6 bases). V shed 2 bases and J shed 0 bases, with 11 bases lying between them. CDR1 is GTSNPN, CDR2 SVGIG, per germline (reference sequence). The CDR3 sequence is 15 residues long. The CDR3 here is CAWSKQGNSGNTIYF. The CDR3 nucleotides read TGTGCCTGGAGTAAACAGGGTAACTCTGGAAACACCATATATTTT.

The V and J genes are TRBV5-6 and TRBJ1-1, with D perhaps matching TRBD1 (6 bases). The CDR3 runs 13 residues. Germline loops: CDR1 SGHDT, CDR2 YYEEEE. Deletions cut 2 bases from V and 11 bases from J, with 16 bases between. The CDR3 sequence is CASSFYRDGDAFF. DNA of the CDR3: TGTGCCAGCAGCTTCTACAGGGATGGCGACGCTTTCTTT.

The chain uses TRBV27 and TRBJ1-2; no clear D. This CDR3 is built from 15 residues. The V end lost 7 bases, the J end lost 4 bases, and 19 bases lay between the germline ends. Germline CDR1 is MNHEY and CDR2 is SMNVEV (reference sequence). The CDR3 sequence is CASNPYGDLGYGYTF. The CDR3 DNA reads as TGTGCCAGCAATCCCTACGGAGACTTGGGCTATGGCTACACCTTC.

The rearrangement joins TRBV5-4 to TRBJ2-2; no definite D call. The CDR3 has 16 amino acids. Trimming took off 6 bases at V and 3 bases at J, with 18 bases between the two ends. Germline V gene data show CDR1 as SGHNT and CDR2 as YYREEE (reference sequence). The CDR3 DNA sequence: TGTGCCAGCACCCTTACAATATCTAGAGACACCGGGGAGCTGTTTTTT. This gives the protein CASTLTISRDTGELFF.

The rearrangement links TRBV15 to TRBJ2-6; D not certain. The V gene's germline CDR1 is LNHNV and CDR2 YYDKDF (reference sequence). CDR3 length: 15 residues. Deletions cut 0 bases from V and 8 bases from J, with 11 bases between. For the CDR3, the DNA is TGTGCCACCAGCAGAGATAATCCAGAAACCAACGTCCTGACTTTC. Protein product: CATSRDNPETNVLTF.

The V and J genes are TRBV7-7 and TRBJ2-2; the match to TRBD2 covers 13 bases. The V and J ends lost 5 bases and 5 bases, in that order; junction bases with no gene match: 8. The CDR3 is made up of 17 amino acids. Germline CDR1 is SSHAT and CDR2 is FNYEAQ (reference sequence). CDR3 loop: CASSPLAGGRLTGELFF. CDR3 bases: TGTGCCAGCAGCCCACTAGCGGGGGGGCGTTTGACCGGGGAGCTGTTTTTT.

The chain carries TRBV5-1 and TRBJ1-5; 7 positions agree with TRBD1. The germline CDR1 and CDR2 sequences are SGHRS and YFSETQ. The CDR3 extends over 15 amino acids. J gave up 3 bases and V 4 bases, and 7 bases lay outside the gene matches. Here the CDR3 reads CASSKGAIINQPQHF. The DNA of the CDR3 is TGCGCCAGCAGCAAGGGGGCCATTATCAATCAGCCCCAGCATTTT.

The CDR3 DNA follows: TGTGCCAGCAGCCCGGGGACAGGGAGTTACAATGAGCAGTTCTTC. This codes for CASSPGTGSYNEQFF. The chain joins TRBV5-6 to TRBJ2-1, with 9 bases identical to TRBD1. The CDR3 length is 15 residues. J lost 4 bases, V lost 4 bases, and 6 bases had no gene match. Germline V gene lookup returns CDR1 SGHDT and CDR2 YYEEEE.

This clone was seen only once. The chain couples TRBV5-1 to TRBJ2-3; D is uncertain. Germline CDR1 is SGHRS and CDR2 is YFSETQ. The ends were cut back, 0 bases at V and 5 bases at J, with 13 bases in the middle. The CDR3 has 15 amino acids. The CDR3 spells CASSLAWSTVDTQYF. The CDR3 DNA is TGCGCCAGCAGCTTGGCCTGGTCGACTGTAGATACGCAGTATTTT.

This sequence joins TRBV7-9 and TRBJ2-7; 9 nucleotides match TRBD1. V was clipped by 5 bases and J by 7 bases; unmatched bases: 9. Germline CDR1 SEHNR, CDR2 FQNEAQ (reference sequence). This CDR3 is built from 14 residues. CDR3 DNA: TGTGCCAGCAGCCGGGATACAGGGGGCGGTGAGCAGTACTTC. This gives the protein CASSRDTGGGEQYF.

This chain uses TRBV2 with TRBJ2-7, with D possibly being TRBD2 (5 bases). CDR1 is SNHLY, CDR2 FYNNEI, per germline. Trimming removed 2 bases from V and 6 bases from J, with 17 bases in between. This CDR3 region has 15 residues. CDR3 sequence (DNA): TGTGCCAGCAGTGAACCCAGCGGCAGCCACGGCGAGCAGTACTTC. Amino acids: CASSEPSGSHGEQYF.

This clone was recorded a few times. The V and J genes are TRBV6-5 and TRBJ1-2; perhaps TRBD1 as D (5 bases). The germline V and J ends were trimmed by 6 bases and 4 bases, with 12 bases remaining between them. This CDR3 contains 13 residues. CDR1 is MNHEY and CDR2 is SVGAGI in the germline V gene. This CDR3 is CASRKGLSYGYTF. The DNA of the CDR3 is TGTGCCAGCAGGAAGGGACTCAGCTATGGCTACACCTTC.

The chain uses TRBV28 and TRBJ2-5; 12 bases map to TRBD2. The V gene end was trimmed by 6 bases and the J gene end by 2 bases; junction bases not matched to a gene: 7. CDR1 and CDR2 (germline): MDHEN, SYDVKM. The CDR3 contains 16 residues. The CDR3 sequence: CASSPTSGGLQETQYF. CDR3 coding DNA: TGTGCCAGCAGCCCGACTAGCGGGGGACTTCAAGAGACCCAGTACTTC.

The chain recombines TRBV28 with TRBJ2-1; 8 bases match TRBD2. The junction had 5 bases not matched to a gene; V was cut back by 7 bases and J by 0 bases. This CDR3 has 15 residues. CDR1 and CDR2 from the germline V gene are MDHEN and SYDVKM. The CDR3 loop is CASIAGLSSYNEQFF. In DNA, the CDR3 is TGTGCCAGCATAGCGGGGCTGAGCTCCTACAATGAGCAGTTCTTC.

Turning to this clone: A junction boundary mismatches the germline segment, possibly from a read error. This rearrangement joins TRBV30 to TRBJ2-5, with D perhaps TRBD2 (5 bases). Per germline, CDR1 GTSNPN and CDR2 SVGIG (reference sequence). CDR3 length equals 13 residues. The CDR3 sequence is CAWSVPPDFRKDF. The CDR3 DNA reads TGTGCCTGGAGTGTACCCCCGGACTTCCGGAAGGACTTC.

This chain uses TRBV2 with TRBJ2-3; possible D gene TRBD2, 6 bases. This CDR3 spans 14 amino acids. The V gene's germline CDR1 is SNHLY and CDR2 FYNNEI. Trimming left V 7 bases short and J 8 bases short, with 19 bases between. CDR3 region: CASILTSPPGTQYF. Here the CDR3 DNA reads TGTGCCAGCATTCTAACTAGCCCCCCGGGTACGCAGTATTTT.

The V gene is TRBV4-2, the J gene TRBJ2-3; 7 bases are shared with TRBD2. J gave up 3 bases and V 5 bases, and 8 bases lay outside the gene matches. The CDR3 covers 15 residues. Germline assignment: CDR1 LGHNA and CDR2 YNFKEQ. The CDR3 region has the DNA TGTGCCAGCAGCAGACTAGCAGGGAATACAGATACGCAGTATTTT. Amino acids: CASSRLAGNTDTQYF.

CDR3 in amino acids: CASSQDLSGTAAYTQYF. For the CDR3, the DNA is TGCGCCAGCAGCCAAGATTTATCCGGGACTGCCGCGTATACGCAGTATTTT. This chain connects TRBV4-1 to TRBJ2-3; tentatively, D is TRBD2 (6 bases). Germline V gene lookup returns CDR1 MGHRA and CDR2 YSYEKL. The CDR3 totals 17 residues. V was cut by 0 bases and J by 7 bases, with 20 bases left in between.

The chain links TRBV29-1 to TRBJ2-1, with D maybe TRBD2 (5 bases). From germline, CDR1 is SQVTM and CDR2 ANQGSEA. CDR3 length: 14 residues. V lost 2 bases, J lost 0 bases, and 8 bases lay in between. The DNA of the CDR3 is TGCAGCGTTGAACGAGGGAGCTCCTACAATGAGCAGTTCTTC. This codes for CSVERGSSYNEQFF.

The gene calls are TRBV5-1 and TRBJ2-1; 10 bases agree with TRBD2. Trimming took 0 bases from V and 8 from J; bases not matched to a gene: 8. CDR3 length equals 16 residues. Germline lookup yields CDR1 SGHRS and CDR2 YFSETQ. The CDR3 nucleotides read TGCGCCAGCAGCTTGGCCGGGACTAGCGCAGTTGATGAGCAGTTCTTC. This translates into CASSLAGTSAVDEQFF.

CDR3 sequence (DNA): TGTGCCAGCAGCCAAGAGACTGGGAAAGGGGCCTTCTTC. Its translation: CASSQETGKGAFF. The chain couples TRBV4-2 to TRBJ2-1; maybe TRBD1 (5 bases). The germline CDR1 and CDR2 sequences are LGHNA and YNFKEQ. There are 13 residues in the CDR3. V lost 0 bases and J 16 bases, leaving 16 bases between the germline ends.

V usage is TRBV27 and J usage is TRBJ1-5, with TRBD1 matching over 10 bases. Trimming at V came to 2 bases and at J to 7 bases, leaving 8 bases not matched to a gene. The CDR3 is made up of 16 amino acids. The germline V gene has CDR1 MNHEY and CDR2 SMNVEV (reference sequence). Here the CDR3 DNA reads TGTGCCAGCAGTTTAGTGGGACAGGGGTCGAGGCAGCCCCAGCATTTT. This translates into CASSLVGQGSRQPQHF.

V and J are TRBV28 and TRBJ2-7, with 8 bases that match TRBD1. J was trimmed by 3 bases and V by 7 bases; bases with no gene match: 8. CDR3 length: 14 residues. Germline CDR1 is MDHEN and CDR2 is SYDVKM. The CDR3 loop is CASTIGQGLYEQYF. The CDR3 DNA follows: TGTGCCAGCACTATAGGACAGGGACTCTACGAGCAGTACTTC.

The sample holds one count of this clone. The chain joins TRBV5-1 to TRBJ2-3, with D maybe TRBD2 (5 bases). Per the germline V gene, CDR1 is SGHRS and CDR2 is YFSETQ. CDR3 length: 14 residues. The V and J ends lost 6 bases and 5 bases respectively, with 16 bases between them. CDR3 bases: TGCGCCAGCACAAGCGGACCCTCTCAAGATACGCAGTATTTT. Amino acid sequence: CASTSGPSQDTQYF.

This clone was detected only once. The chain recombines TRBV28 with TRBJ1-1; tentatively, D is TRBD1 (6 bases). Per the germline V gene, CDR1 is MDHEN and CDR2 is SYDVKM. The germline V and J ends were trimmed by 5 bases and 3 bases, with 19 bases remaining between them. CDR3 size: 16 residues. CDR3 DNA sequence: TGTGCCAGCAGTGCGGCGAGGGGGAAGGTGGACACTGAAGCTTTCTTT. This gives the protein CASSAARGKVDTEAFF.

This clone was recorded a few times. The chain has TRBV6-5 and TRBJ2-5; D ambiguous. The CDR3 loop spans 13 amino acids. From germline, CDR1 is MNHEY and CDR2 SVGAGI. Between the trimmed V and J ends, which lost 2 bases and 5 bases, there was a span of 9 bases. The CDR3 protein is CASSYGLGETQYF. CDR3 sequence (DNA): TGTGCCAGCAGTTACGGGTTGGGCGAGACCCAGTACTTC.

This chain uses TRBV5-1 with TRBJ1-4; D perhaps matches TRBD1 (5 bases). The germline gives CDR1 SGHRS, CDR2 YFSETQ. The CDR3 has 15 residues. Trimming removed 0 bases from V and 7 bases from J, with 13 bases in between. Here the CDR3 reads CASSLASGQGEKLFF. CDR3 sequence (DNA): TGCGCCAGCAGCTTGGCCAGCGGGCAGGGTGAAAAACTGTTTTTT.